This T cell receptor (beta chain) was sequenced during a study of shared clonotypes between healthy human individuals. This clone has only one observation. TCRdb's copy holds only in-frame clones and misses some; the assay was immunoSEQ multiplex PCR. The sample includes approximately 530,000 clones, about 96% of them seen just once. The CDR3 is 15 amino acids. The V gene lost 3 bases and the J gene lost 1 base, with 11 bases spanning the gap. The germline CDR1 and CDR2 sequences are SGHRS and YFSETQ. This chain connects TRBV5-1 to TRBJ2-1; D might be TRBD1 (6 bases). The sample was naive CD4+ T cells sorted from blood. The subset here: CD45RA+ positively selected. This TCR was sampled from a woman in her 30s in good health. The CDR3 DNA is TGCGCCAGCAGCTCCTTACAGGGTTCCTACAATGAGCAGTTCTTC. It encodes CASSSLQGSYNEQFF.